These 16 T cell receptor beta chains were all obtained from the same sample, sequenced in a study of Graves' ophthalmopathy and Graves' hyperthyroidism. Investigators amplified TCR beta CDR3 regions from RNA transcripts. Second-round multiplex PCR came after a first-round RT-PCR that employed HTBI primers. TCRdb itself ran the multiplex PCR reads through MiXCR, one entry per CDR3 protein. The sample shows over a million distinct CDR3 sequences, around a third of them seen only once. The specimen sequenced was peripheral blood or thyroid tissue (not recorded which). The receptors come from an adult man with Graves' hyperthyroidism.

V gene TRBV11-2 combines with J gene TRBJ1-1; D is ambiguous. This CDR3 region has 16 residues. Trimming left V 5 bases short and J 3 bases short, with 19 bases between. CDR1 is SGHAT and CDR2 is FQNNGV in the germline V gene. Written as DNA, the CDR3 is TGTGCCAGCAGCGTTGGTATGGGAGGCAAGTACACTGAAGCTTTCTTT. Its translation is CASSVGMGGKYTEAFF. Full variable domain (rest looked up from reference TRBV11-2 and TRBJ1-1): EAGVAQSPRYKIIEKRQSVAFWCNPISGHATLYWYQQILGQGPKLLIQFQNNGVVDDSQLPKDRFSAERLKGVDSTLKIQPAKLEDSAVYLCASSVGMGGKYTEAFFGQGTRLTVV.

The chain is built from TRBV7-8 and TRBJ2-7; no clear D gene. Germline CDR1 reads SGHVS; CDR2 reads FQNEAQ. The V gene lost 1 base and the J gene lost 0 bases, with 10 bases spanning the gap. The CDR3 contains 15 residues. This chain's CDR3 is CASSLGLGISYEQYF. In DNA, the CDR3 is TGTGCCAGCAGCTTAGGGTTGGGGATCTCCTACGAGCAGTACTTC.

This chain connects TRBV7-2 to TRBJ1-6, with 9 bases identical to TRBD1. J lost 9 bases, V lost 6 bases, and 9 bases had no gene match. The germline CDR1 and CDR2 sequences are SGHTA and FQGNSA. The CDR3 covers 15 residues. CDR3 sequence (DNA): TGTGCCAGCAGGTCTGGGACAGGGATCGGTTCACCCCTCCACTTT. Translation: CASRSGTGIGSPLHF.

There are many counts of this clonotype. V and J are TRBV10-3 and TRBJ1-2; 9 bases are shared with TRBD1. Germline-derived CDR1 and CDR2 are ENHRY and SYGVKD. This CDR3 comprises 14 residues. With V trimmed by 6 bases and J by 4 bases, 6 bases remained unmatched. The CDR3 here is CAIRGQGSPYGYTF. The CDR3 bases are TGTGCCATCAGGGGACAGGGTTCGCCCTATGGCTACACCTTC.

Only a few counts were recorded for this clonotype. The J gene is TRBJ2-2, the V gene TRBV12-3 or TRBV12-4; D remains ambiguous. CDR3 size: 14 residues. Trimming removed 7 bases from V and 1 base from J, with 10 bases in between. The chain's CDR3 is CASKRAENTGELFF. In DNA form, the CDR3 reads TGTGCCAGCAAACGGGCAGAGAACACCGGGGAGCTGTTTTTT.

About this clonotype: The conserved phenylalanine or tryptophan is not found at the CDR3 terminus, so this likely reflects a read error. The chain carries TRBV20-1 and TRBJ1-5, with a tentative D call TRBD1 (6 bases). Germline assignment: CDR1 DFQATT and CDR2 SNEGSKA (reference sequence). The CDR3 totals 13 residues. The V gene lost 6 bases and the J gene lost 2 bases, with 11 bases spanning the gap. CDR3 DNA: TGCAGTGCAGCGACAGGCGGCAATCAGCCCCAGCATCTT. Encoded protein: CSAATGGNQPQHL.

The chain couples TRBV7-2 to TRBJ1-1; 8 nucleotides agree with TRBD1. This CDR3 is 14 amino acids long. From germline, CDR1 is SGHTA and CDR2 FQGNSA. The ends lost 8 bases at V and 4 bases at J; junction bases unmatched: 9. CDR3 coding DNA: TGTGCCAGCTCGCCTGACGACAGGGGCACTGAAGCTTTCTTT. Translation: CASSPDDRGTEAFF.

V is TRBV4-3 and J is TRBJ2-7, with D tentatively TRBD1 (5 bases). Germline CDR1 is LGHNA and CDR2 is YSLEER. The CDR3 contains 16 residues. V shed 0 bases and J shed 6 bases, with 18 bases lying between them. The CDR3 sequence is CASSQDLGPNQGEQYF. The CDR3, as DNA: TGCGCCAGCAGCCAAGATTTAGGACCTAACCAGGGCGAGCAGTACTTC.

This clonotype was seen only a few times. The rearrangement links TRBV29-1 to TRBJ2-7, with no clear D. The V and J ends lost 0 bases and 10 bases respectively, with 13 bases between them. CDR1 and CDR2 from the germline V gene are SQVTM and ANQGSEA. The CDR3 extends over 12 amino acids. The CDR3 nucleotides are TGCAGCGTTGAAGATGGAACCCTTTCTCAGTACTTC. Translation gives CSVEDGTLSQYF.

This clonotype was seen more than once but under ten times. The chain couples TRBV7-8 to TRBJ2-6, with 9 positions matching TRBD1. Germline trimming cut 6 bases from V and 1 base from J; bases unmatched to any gene: 13. The germline V gene has CDR1 SGHVS and CDR2 FQNEAQ. This CDR3 comprises 19 residues. CDR3 region: CASSQMGDRDSSGANVLTF. The CDR3, as DNA: TGTGCCAGCAGTCAGATGGGGGACAGGGATAGTTCTGGGGCCAACGTCCTGACTTTC.

This clonotype was observed a handful of times. The chain couples TRBV9 to TRBJ2-7; 12 bases align to TRBD1. Trimming removed 2 bases from V and 7 bases from J; junction bases left unmatched: 22. The CDR3 length is 20 residues. From germline, CDR1 is SGDLS and CDR2 YYNGEE. CDR3 sequence (DNA): TGTGCCAGCAGCGTCGAGCCGGGACAGGGGGCTCTAGCGGGAGAACATGAGCAGTACTTC. It is translated as CASSVEPGQGALAGEHEQYF.

This clonotype was observed at least ten times. V usage is TRBV5-1 and J usage is TRBJ1-6, with 8 bases identical to TRBD1. The CDR3 consists of 16 residues. Germline CDR1 and CDR2: SGHRS and YFSETQ. V was pared by 5 bases and J by 5 bases, with 9 bases of the junction left unmatched. The DNA for the CDR3 is TGCGCCAGCAGTTCCGGGACAGGACTAAATAATTCACCCCTCCACTTT. As protein: CASSSGTGLNNSPLHF.

For this clonotype: This is likely a read error, given that the CDR3 carries no conserved phenylalanine or tryptophan at its end. The DNA is omitted, as the CDR3 cannot be located on it reliably, and the CDR3 follows TCRdb's listing. The CDR3 loop is CATSRDAR. The chain joins TRBV15 to TRBJ1-1. From its first to its last residue, the CDR3 has 8 amino acids. Germline V CDR1 and CDR2: LNHNV, YYDKDF (reference sequence).

Concerning this clonotype: Just one base apart from a much larger clone, this may be a read error. The genes are TRBV10-3 and TRBJ1-1; TRBD1 aligns across 7 bases. Germline assignment: CDR1 ENHRY and CDR2 SYGVKD. The trim removed 10 bases at V and 7 bases at J, leaving 12 bases unmatched. This CDR3 has 13 residues. The CDR3 bases are TGTGCCAGCACAGACAGGGATAGGAGTGAAGCTTTCTTT. Amino acid sequence: CASTDRDRSEAFF.

This clonotype was picked up a small number of times. The V gene is TRBV25-1, the J gene TRBJ1-1, with D unresolved. This CDR3 spans 13 amino acids. V dropped 7 bases and J dropped 6 bases, with 15 bases sitting between them. CDR1 and CDR2 (germline): MGHDK, SYGVNS. For the CDR3, the DNA is TGTGCCAGCAAGCGGGGATCCGGATCTGAAGCTTTCTTT. It is translated as CASKRGSGSEAFF.

This clonotype was found many times. The V gene is TRBV12-3 or TRBV12-4, the J gene TRBJ1-1; D uncertain. The CDR3 consists of 13 residues. V lost 3 bases and J lost 3, with 8 bases in between. DNA for the CDR3: TGTGCCAGCAGTTTGACAATATACACTGAAGCTTTCTTT. As protein: CASSLTIYTEAFF.